This TCR beta chain was observed in a study of type 1 regulatory T cells. MiXCR, applied by TCRdb to the reads, yields one record per CDR3 protein. The table shows 60,000 to 70,000 distinct CDR3 sequences, with approximately 64% occurring only once. With regard to this clonotype: Antigen unknown.

This CDR3 is built from 15 residues. CDR1 is SGHTA, CDR2 FQGNSA, per germline. V lost 11 bases, J lost 5 bases, and 24 bases lay in between. The specimen sequenced was cultured T cells, either the whole culture or a sorted T cell fraction (not recorded which). Noted subset: Tr1-enriched cell product generated in vitro against host alloantigens. The chain is built from TRBV7-2 and TRBJ2-5, with D uncertain. The receptor was isolated from a human donor in good health. The CDR3 DNA reads as TGTGCCCCCCCACCACCCCGGGCCACCAGGGAGACCCAGTACTTC. This encodes CAPPPPRATRETQYF.